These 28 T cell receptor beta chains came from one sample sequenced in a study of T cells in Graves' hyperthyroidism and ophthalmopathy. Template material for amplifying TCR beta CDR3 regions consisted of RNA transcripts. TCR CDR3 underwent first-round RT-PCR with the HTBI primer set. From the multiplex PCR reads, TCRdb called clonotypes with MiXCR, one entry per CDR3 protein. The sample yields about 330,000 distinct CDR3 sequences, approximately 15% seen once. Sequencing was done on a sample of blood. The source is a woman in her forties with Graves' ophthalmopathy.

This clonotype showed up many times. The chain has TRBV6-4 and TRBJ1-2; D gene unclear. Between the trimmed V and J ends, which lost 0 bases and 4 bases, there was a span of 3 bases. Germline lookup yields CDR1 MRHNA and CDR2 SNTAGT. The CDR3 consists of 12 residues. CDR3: CASSDSGYGYTF. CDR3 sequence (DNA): TGTGCCAGCAGTGACTCGGGCTATGGCTACACCTTC.

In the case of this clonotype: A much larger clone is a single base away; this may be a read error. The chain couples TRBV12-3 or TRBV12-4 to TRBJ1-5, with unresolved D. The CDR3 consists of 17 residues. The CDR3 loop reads CTSSLFPAGYSNQPQHF. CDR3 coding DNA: TGTACCAGCAGTTTGTTCCCGGCGGGTTATAGCAATCAGCCCCAGCATTTT.

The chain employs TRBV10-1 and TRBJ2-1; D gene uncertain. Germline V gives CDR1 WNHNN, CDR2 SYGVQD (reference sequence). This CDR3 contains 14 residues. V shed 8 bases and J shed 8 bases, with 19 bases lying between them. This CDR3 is CASSRSLGTHEQFF. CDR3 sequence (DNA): TGCGCCAGCTCTCGGAGTCTGGGTACCCATGAGCAGTTCTTC.

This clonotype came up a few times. CDR3 in amino acids: CASSQDAGLARETQYF. The CDR3 DNA is TGCGCCAGCAGCCAAGACGCAGGACTAGCGAGGGAGACCCAGTACTTC. The chain carries TRBV4-1 and TRBJ2-5; 9 bases are shared with TRBD2. The CDR3 extends over 16 amino acids. V was pared by 0 bases and J by 5 bases, with 7 bases of the junction left unmatched. Germline CDR1 and CDR2: MGHRA and YSYEKL.

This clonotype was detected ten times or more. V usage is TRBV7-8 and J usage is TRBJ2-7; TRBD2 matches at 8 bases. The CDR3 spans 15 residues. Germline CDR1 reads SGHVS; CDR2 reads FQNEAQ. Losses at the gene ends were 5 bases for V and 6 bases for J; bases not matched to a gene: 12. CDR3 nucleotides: TGTGCCAGCAGCCGGAGGACTAGCACTGAATCCGAGCAGTACTTC. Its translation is CASSRRTSTESEQYF. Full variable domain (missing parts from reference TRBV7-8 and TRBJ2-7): GAGVSQSPRYKVAKRGQDVALRCDPISGHVSLFWYQQALGQGPEFLTYFQNEAQLDKSGLPSDRFFAERPEGSVSTLKIQRTQQEDSAVYLCASSRRTSTESEQYFGPGTRLTVT.

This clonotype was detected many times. The CDR3 loop reads CASSYSTGAMQTQYF. Written as DNA, the CDR3 is TGTGCCAGCAGTTACTCGACAGGGGCAATGCAGACCCAGTACTTC. V gene TRBV6-5 combines with J gene TRBJ2-5; 8 nucleotides align to TRBD1. The trim removed 0 bases at V and 6 bases at J, leaving 6 bases unmatched. Germline CDR1 reads MNHEY; CDR2 reads SVGAGI. The CDR3 is 15 residues long.

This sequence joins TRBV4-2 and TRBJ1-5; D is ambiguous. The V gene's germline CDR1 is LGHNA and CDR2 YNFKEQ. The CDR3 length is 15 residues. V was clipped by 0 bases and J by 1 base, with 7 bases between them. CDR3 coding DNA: TGTGCCAGCAGCCAAGATTCAGAAAGCAATCAGCCCCAGCATTTT. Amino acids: CASSQDSESNQPQHF.

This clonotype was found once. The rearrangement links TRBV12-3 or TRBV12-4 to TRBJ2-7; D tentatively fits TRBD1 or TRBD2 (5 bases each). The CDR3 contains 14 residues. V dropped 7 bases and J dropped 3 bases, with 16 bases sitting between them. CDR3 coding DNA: TGTGCCAGCACCCCCAGGGATGGGAGCTACGAGCAGTACTTC. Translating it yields CASTPRDGSYEQYF.

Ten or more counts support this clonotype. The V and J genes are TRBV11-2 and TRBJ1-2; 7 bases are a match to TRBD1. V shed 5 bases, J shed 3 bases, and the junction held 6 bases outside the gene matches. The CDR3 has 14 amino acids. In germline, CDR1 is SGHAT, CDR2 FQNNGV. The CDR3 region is CASSTTGQYYGYTF. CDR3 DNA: TGTGCCAGCAGCACAACGGGACAGTACTATGGCTACACCTTC.

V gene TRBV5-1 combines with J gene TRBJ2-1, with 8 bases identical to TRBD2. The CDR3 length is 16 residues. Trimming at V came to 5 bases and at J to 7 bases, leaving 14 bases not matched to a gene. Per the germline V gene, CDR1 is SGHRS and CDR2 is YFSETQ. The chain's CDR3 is CASSHFGGATSNEQFF. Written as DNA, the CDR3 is TGCGCCAGCAGTCACTTCGGGGGGGCGACGAGTAATGAGCAGTTCTTC.

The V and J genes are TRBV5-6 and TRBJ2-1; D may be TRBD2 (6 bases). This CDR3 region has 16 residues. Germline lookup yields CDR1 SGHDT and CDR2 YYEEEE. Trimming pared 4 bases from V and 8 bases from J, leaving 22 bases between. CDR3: CASSPPLRGRRDEQFF. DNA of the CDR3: TGTGCCAGCAGCCCTCCGTTGCGGGGAAGGCGCGATGAGCAGTTCTTC.

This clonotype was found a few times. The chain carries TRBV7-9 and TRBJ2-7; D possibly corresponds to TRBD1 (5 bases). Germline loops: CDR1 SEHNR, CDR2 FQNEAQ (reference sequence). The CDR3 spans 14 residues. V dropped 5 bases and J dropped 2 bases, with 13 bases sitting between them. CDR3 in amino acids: CASSPPTATYEQYF. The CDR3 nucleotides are TGTGCCAGCAGCCCCCCGACAGCAACCTACGAGCAGTACTTC.

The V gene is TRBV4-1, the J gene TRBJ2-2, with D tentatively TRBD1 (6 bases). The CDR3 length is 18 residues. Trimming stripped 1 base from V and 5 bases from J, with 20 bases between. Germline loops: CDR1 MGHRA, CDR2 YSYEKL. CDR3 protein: CASSQALGQGRMTGELFF. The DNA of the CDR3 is TGCGCCAGCAGCCAAGCCCTAGGGCAGGGGCGAATGACCGGGGAGCTGTTTTTT.

CDR3 bases: TGTGCCAGCAGCCGATCAAATATAGGGGTTTCATCCGAGCAGTACTTC. Translating it yields CASSRSNIGVSSEQYF. The chain couples TRBV2 to TRBJ2-7; possibly TRBD1 for D (5 bases). Germline CDR1 is SNHLY and CDR2 is FYNNEI. The CDR3 is made up of 16 amino acids. V lost 6 bases to trimming and J lost 6 bases, with 24 bases between them.

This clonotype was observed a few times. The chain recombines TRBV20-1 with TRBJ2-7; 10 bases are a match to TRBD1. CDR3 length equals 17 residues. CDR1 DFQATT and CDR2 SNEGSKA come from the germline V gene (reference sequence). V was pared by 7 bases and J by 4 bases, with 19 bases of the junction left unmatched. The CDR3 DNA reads TGCAGTGTTCCGGGACAGGGGACTCCCGAAACGGTATACGAGCAGTACTTC. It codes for CSVPGQGTPETVYEQYF.

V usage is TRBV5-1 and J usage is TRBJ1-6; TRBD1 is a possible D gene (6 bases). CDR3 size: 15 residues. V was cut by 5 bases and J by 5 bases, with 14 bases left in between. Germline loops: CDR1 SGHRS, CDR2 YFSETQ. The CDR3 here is CASRRNRDHNSPLHF. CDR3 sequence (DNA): TGCGCCAGCAGACGAAACAGGGACCATAATTCACCCCTCCACTTT. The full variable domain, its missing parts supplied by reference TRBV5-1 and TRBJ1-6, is KAGVTQTPRYLIKTRGQQVTLSCSPISGHRSVSWYQQTPGQGLQFLFEYFSETQRNKGNFPGRFSGRQFSNSRSEMNVSTLELGDSALYLCASRRNRDHNSPLHFGNGTRLTVT.

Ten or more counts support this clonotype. Here the CDR3 reads CASSQQGARNTEAFF. CDR3 nucleotide sequence: TGTGCCAGCAGTCAGCAGGGGGCTCGGAACACTGAAGCTTTCTTT. This chain joins TRBV28 and TRBJ1-1, with 8 bases identical to TRBD1. There are 15 residues in the CDR3. V gave up 5 bases and J gave up 1 base; unmatched junction bases: 6. CDR1 and CDR2 (germline): MDHEN, SYDVKM.

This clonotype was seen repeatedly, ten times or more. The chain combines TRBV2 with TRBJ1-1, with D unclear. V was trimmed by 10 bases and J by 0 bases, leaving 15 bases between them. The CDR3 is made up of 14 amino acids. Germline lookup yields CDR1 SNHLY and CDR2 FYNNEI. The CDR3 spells CAIEETVMNTEAFF. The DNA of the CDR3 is TGTGCCATCGAGGAGACCGTTATGAACACTGAAGCTTTCTTT.

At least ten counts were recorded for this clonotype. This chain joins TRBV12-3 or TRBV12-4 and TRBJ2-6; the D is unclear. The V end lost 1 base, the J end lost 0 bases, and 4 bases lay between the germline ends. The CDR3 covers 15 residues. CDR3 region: CASSLGASGANVLTF. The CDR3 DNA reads TGTGCCAGCAGTTTAGGGGCCTCTGGGGCCAACGTCCTGACTTTC.

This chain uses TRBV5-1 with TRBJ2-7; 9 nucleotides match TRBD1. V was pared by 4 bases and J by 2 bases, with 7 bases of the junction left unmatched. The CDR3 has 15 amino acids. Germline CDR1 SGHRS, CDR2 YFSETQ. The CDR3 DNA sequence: TGCGCCAGCAGCCCCTGGACAGGGGACACCTACGAGCAGTACTTC. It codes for CASSPWTGDTYEQYF.

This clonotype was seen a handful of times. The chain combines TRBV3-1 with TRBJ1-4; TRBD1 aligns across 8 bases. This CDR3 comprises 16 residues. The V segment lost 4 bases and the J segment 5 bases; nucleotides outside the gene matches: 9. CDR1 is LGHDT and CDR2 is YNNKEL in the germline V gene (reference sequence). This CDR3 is CASSRYRGESNEKLFF. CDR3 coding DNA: TGTGCCAGCAGCCGTTACAGGGGGGAATCCAATGAAAAACTGTTTTTT. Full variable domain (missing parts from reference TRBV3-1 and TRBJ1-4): DTAVSQTPKYLVTQMGNDKSIKCEQNLGHDTMYWYKQDSKKFLKIMFSYNNKELIINETVPNRFSPKSPDKAHLNLHINSLELGDSAVYFCASSRYRGESNEKLFFGSGTQLSVL.

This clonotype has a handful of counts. Here the CDR3 reads CASSGPRGGETQYF. CDR3 DNA sequence: TGCGCCAGCAGCGGCCCTCGAGGGGGAGAGACCCAGTACTTC. The chain is built from TRBV5-1 and TRBJ2-5, with TRBD1 as a possible D gene (6 bases). Germline V gene sequence: CDR1 SGHRS, CDR2 YFSETQ. The CDR3 runs 14 residues. V was clipped by 4 bases and J by 4 bases, with 14 bases between them.

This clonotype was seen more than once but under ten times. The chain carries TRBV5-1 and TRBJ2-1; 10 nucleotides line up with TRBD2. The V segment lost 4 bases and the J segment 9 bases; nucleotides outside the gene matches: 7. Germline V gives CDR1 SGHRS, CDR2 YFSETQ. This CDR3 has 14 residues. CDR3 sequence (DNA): TGCGCCAGCAGCAAGACTAGCGGGCAGGGTGAGCAGTTCTTC. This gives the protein CASSKTSGQGEQFF. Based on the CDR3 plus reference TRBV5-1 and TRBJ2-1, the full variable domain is KAGVTQTPRYLIKTRGQQVTLSCSPISGHRSVSWYQQTPGQGLQFLFEYFSETQRNKGNFPGRFSGRQFSNSRSEMNVSTLELGDSALYLCASSKTSGQGEQFFGPGTRLTVL.

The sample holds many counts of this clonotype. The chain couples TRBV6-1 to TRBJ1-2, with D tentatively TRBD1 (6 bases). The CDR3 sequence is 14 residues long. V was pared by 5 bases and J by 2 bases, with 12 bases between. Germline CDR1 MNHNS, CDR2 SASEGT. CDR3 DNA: TGTGCCAGCAGTTACGGAGGGGGAAACTATGGCTACACCTTC. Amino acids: CASSYGGGNYGYTF.

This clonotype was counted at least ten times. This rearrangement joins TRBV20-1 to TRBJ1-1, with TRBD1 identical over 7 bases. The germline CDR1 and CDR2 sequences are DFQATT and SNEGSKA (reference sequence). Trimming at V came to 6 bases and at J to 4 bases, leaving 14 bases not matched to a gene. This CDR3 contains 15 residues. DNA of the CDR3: TGCAGTGCCGCCCCCCCGACAGGGAAGAGCACTGAAGCTTTCTTT. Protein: CSAAPPTGKSTEAFF.

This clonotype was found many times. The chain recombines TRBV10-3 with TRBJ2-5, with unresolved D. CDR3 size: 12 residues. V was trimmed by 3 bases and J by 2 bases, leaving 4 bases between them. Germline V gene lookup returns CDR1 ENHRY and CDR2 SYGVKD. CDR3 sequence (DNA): TGTGCCATCAGTGACTATCAAGAGACCCAGTACTTC. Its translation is CAISDYQETQYF.

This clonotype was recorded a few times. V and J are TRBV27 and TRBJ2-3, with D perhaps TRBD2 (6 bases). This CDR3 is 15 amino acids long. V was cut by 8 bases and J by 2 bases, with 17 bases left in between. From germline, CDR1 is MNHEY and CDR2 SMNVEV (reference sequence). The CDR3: CASRAGVRYTDTQYF. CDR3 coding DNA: TGTGCCAGCCGAGCGGGTGTGAGATACACAGATACGCAGTATTTT.

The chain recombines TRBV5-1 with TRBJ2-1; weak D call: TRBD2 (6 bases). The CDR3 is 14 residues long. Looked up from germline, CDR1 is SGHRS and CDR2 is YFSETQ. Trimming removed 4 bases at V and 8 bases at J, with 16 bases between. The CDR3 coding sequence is TGCGCCAGCAGCCCTCGTGGTCCGGGGGATGAGCAGTTCTTC. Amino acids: CASSPRGPGDEQFF.